The clone carrying this T cell receptor beta chain was picked up one time. Its antigen is currently unknown. The data were obtained in a study of T cell responses to AZD1222 COVID-19 vaccine. The wider study: Pooled in the analysis were second doses at about 4 or about 12 weeks.

General observations from the study: Of the AZD1222 recipients, only five to seven were seropositive at baseline. Compared with day 0, the breadth and depth of the Spike-specific TCR repertoire rose significantly after two doses of AZD1222.

Clones were read by immunoSEQ multiplex PCR, and TCRdb kept only the in-frame ones, dropping some. The sample lists tens of thousands of clones; approximately 83% were seen once. This TCR was recovered from an adult in good health. The source was peripheral blood, collected on day 0 of AZD1222 vaccination.

This CDR3 is CASSPQIETSGRARDTQYF. The CDR3 region has the DNA TGTGCCAGCTCACCCCAAATAGAGACTAGCGGGAGGGCCAGAGATACGCAGTATTTT. J is TRBJ2-3 and V is TRBV18, with TRBD2 matching 14 bases. V gave up 3 bases and J gave up 5 bases; unmatched junction bases: 13. Germline lookup yields CDR1 KGHSH and CDR2 LQKENI. The CDR3 totals 19 residues.